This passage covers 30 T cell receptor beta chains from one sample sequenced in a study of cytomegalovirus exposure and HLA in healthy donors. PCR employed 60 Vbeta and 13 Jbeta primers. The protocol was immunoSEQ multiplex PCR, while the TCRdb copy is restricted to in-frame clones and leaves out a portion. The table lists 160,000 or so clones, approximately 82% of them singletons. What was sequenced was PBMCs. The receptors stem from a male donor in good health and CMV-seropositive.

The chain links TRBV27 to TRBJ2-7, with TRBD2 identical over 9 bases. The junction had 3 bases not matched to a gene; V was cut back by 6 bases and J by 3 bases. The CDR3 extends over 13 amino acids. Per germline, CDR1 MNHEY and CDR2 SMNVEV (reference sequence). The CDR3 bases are TGTGCCAGCAGGGGGACTAGCCTCTACGAGCAGTACTTC. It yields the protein CASRGTSLYEQYF.

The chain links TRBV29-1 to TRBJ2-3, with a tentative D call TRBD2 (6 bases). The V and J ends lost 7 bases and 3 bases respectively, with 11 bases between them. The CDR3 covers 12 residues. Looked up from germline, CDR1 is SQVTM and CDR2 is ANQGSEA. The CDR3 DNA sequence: TGCAGCGCTCAAGGAGGGACAGATACGCAGTATTTT. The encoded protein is CSAQGGTDTQYF.

CDR3 region: CAIRTGTTDTQYF. The CDR3 DNA sequence: TGTGCCATCAGAACAGGGACCACAGATACGCAGTATTTT. The chain carries TRBV10-3 and TRBJ2-3, with D possibly TRBD1 on 6 matching bases. Germline V gene data show CDR1 as ENHRY and CDR2 as SYGVKD. The ends were cut back, 6 bases at V and 2 bases at J, with 9 bases in the middle. The CDR3 runs 13 residues.

CDR3 bases: TGTGCCAGCAGTTTAAGGTGGAGCGGGAGCCCCGGGTACGAGCAGTACTTC. This translates into CASSLRWSGSPGYEQYF. This chain links TRBV27 with TRBJ2-7, with TRBD2 matching 8 bases. Germline-derived CDR1 and CDR2 are MNHEY and SMNVEV (reference sequence). CDR3 size: 17 residues. With 2 bases clipped from V and 4 bases from J, the junction kept 13 bases outside the gene matches.

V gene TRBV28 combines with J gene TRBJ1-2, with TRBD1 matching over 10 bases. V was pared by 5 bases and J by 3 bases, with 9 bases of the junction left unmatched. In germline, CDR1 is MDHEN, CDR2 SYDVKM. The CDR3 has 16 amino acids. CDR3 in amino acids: CASSASGQGIYYGYTF. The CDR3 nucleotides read TGTGCCAGCAGTGCGTCGGGACAGGGGATATACTATGGCTACACCTTC.

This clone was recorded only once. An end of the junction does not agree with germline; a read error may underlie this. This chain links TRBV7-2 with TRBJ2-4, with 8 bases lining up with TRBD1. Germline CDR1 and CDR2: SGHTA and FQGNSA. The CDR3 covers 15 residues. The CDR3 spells CASSGRQGLKNSQYF. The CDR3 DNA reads TGTGCCAGCAGCGGGAGACAGGGGTTAAAAAACAGTCAGTACTTC. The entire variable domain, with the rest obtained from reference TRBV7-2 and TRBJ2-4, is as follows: GAGVSQSPSNKVTEKGKDVELRCDPISGHTALYWYRQSLGQGLEFLIYFQGNSAPDKSGLPSDRFSAERTGGSVSTLTIQRTQQEDSAVYLCASSGRQGLKNSQYFGAGTRLSVL.

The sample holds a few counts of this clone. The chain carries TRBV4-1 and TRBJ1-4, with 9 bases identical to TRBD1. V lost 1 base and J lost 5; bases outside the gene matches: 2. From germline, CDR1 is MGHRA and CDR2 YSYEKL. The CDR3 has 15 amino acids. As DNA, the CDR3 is TGCGCCAGCAGCCAAGCCGGGACAGGGAATGAAAAACTGTTTTTT. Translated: CASSQAGTGNEKLFF.

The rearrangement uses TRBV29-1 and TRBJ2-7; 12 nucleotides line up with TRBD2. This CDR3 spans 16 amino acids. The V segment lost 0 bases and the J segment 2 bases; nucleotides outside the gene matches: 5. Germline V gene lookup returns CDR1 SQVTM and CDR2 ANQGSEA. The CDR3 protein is CSVEDRGLAGTYEQYF. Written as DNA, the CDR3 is TGCAGCGTTGAAGACCGAGGACTAGCGGGGACCTACGAGCAGTACTTC.

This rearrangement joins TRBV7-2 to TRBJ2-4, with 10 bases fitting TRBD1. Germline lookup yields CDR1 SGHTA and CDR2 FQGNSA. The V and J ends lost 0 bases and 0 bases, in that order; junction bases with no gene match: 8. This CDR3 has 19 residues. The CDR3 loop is CASSLAGTGVHLAKNIQYF. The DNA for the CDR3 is TGTGCCAGCAGCTTAGCCGGGACAGGGGTTCATCTAGCCAAAAACATTCAGTACTTC.

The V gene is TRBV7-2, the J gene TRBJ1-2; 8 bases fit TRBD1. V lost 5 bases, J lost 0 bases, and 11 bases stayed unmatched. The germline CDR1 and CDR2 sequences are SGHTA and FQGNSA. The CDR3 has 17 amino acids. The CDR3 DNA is TGTGCCAGCAGCCCCCGGACAGGGAAGGGGCCTAACTATGGCTACACCTTC. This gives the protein CASSPRTGKGPNYGYTF.

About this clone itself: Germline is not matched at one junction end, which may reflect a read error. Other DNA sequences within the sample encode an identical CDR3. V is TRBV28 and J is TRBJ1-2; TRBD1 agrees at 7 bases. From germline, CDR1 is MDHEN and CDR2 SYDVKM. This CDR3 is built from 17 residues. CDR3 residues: CASSNLLPGQSVYGYTF. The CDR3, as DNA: TGTGCCAGCAGTAACTTACTACCGGGACAGTCGGTCTATGGATACACCTTC.

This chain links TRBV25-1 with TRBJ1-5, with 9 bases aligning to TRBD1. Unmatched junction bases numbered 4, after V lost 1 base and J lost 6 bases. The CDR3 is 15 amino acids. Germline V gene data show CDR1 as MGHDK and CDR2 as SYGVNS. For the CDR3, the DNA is TGTGCCAGCAGTGAATCTACAGGGGGCCCTCAGCCCCAGCATTTT. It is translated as CASSESTGGPQPQHF.

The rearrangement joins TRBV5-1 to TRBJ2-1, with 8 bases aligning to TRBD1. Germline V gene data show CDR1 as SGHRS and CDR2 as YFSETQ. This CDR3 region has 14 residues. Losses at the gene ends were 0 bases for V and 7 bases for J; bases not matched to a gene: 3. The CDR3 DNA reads TGCGCCAGCAGCTTGGGGACAGGGATGAATGAGCAGTTCTTC. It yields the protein CASSLGTGMNEQFF.

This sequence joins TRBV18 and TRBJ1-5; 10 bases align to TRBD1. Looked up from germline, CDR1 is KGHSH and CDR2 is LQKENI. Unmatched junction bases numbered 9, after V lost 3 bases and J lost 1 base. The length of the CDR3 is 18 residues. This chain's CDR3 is CASSPKVPGQGSNQPQHF. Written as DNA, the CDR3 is TGTGCCAGCTCACCGAAGGTCCCGGGACAGGGGAGCAATCAGCCCCAGCATTTT.

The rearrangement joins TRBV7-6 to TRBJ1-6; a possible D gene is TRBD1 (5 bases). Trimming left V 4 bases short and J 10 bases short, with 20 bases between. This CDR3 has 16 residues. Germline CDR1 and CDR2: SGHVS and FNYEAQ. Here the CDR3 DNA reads TGTGCCAGCAGCTCAGACAGAGCCCAAGGAAACTCACCCCTCCACTTT. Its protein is CASSSDRAQGNSPLHF. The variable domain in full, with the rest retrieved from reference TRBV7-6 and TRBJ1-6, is GAGVSQSPRYKVTKRGQDVALRCDPISGHVSLYWYRQALGQGPEFLTYFNYEAQQDKSGLPNDRFSAERPEGSISTLTIQRTEQRDSAMYRCASSSDRAQGNSPLHFGNGTRLTVT.

The CDR3 coding sequence is TGTGCCAGCAGTTACTCGAGGCAGAACATGAACACTGAAGCTTTCTTT. It specifies CASSYSRQNMNTEAFF. The chain links TRBV6-5 to TRBJ1-1; D is ambiguous. This CDR3 is built from 16 residues. Germline lookup yields CDR1 MNHEY and CDR2 SVGAGI. Trimming cost V 0 bases and J 0 bases, with 11 bases left between them.

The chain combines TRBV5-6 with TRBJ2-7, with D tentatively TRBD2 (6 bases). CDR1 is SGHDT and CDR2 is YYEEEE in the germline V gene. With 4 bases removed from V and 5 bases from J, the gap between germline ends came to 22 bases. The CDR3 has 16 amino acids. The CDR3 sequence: CASSPTSFTRANEQYF. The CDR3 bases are TGTGCCAGCAGCCCGACTAGTTTTACCCGAGCCAACGAGCAGTACTTC.

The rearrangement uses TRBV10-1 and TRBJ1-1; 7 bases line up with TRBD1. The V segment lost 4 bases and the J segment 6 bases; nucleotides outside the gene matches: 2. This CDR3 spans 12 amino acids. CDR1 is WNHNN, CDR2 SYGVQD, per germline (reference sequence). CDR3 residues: CASSGDRAEAFF. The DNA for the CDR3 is TGCGCCAGCAGTGGAGACAGGGCTGAAGCTTTCTTT.

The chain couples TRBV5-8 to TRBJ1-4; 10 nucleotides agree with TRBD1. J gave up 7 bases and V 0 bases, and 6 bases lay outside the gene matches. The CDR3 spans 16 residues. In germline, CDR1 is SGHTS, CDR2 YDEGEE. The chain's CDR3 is CASSLASGTGVEKLFF. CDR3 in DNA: TGTGCCAGCAGCTTGGCTTCGGGGACAGGGGTTGAAAAACTGTTTTTT.

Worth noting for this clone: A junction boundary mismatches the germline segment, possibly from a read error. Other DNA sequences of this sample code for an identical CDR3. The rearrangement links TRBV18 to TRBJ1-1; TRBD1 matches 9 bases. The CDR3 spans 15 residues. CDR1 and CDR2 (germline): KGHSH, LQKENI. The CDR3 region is CASSPPQGAQTEAFF. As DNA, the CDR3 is TGTGCCAGCTCACCACCACAGGGGGCGCAAACTGAAGCTTTCTTC.

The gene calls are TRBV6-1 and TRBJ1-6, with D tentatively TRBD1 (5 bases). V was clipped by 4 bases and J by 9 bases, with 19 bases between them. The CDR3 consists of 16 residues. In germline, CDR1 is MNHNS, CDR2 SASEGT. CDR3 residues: CASSVLGGGLSSPLHF. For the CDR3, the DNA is TGTGCCAGCAGTGTCTTGGGGGGGGGATTAAGTTCACCCCTCCACTTT.

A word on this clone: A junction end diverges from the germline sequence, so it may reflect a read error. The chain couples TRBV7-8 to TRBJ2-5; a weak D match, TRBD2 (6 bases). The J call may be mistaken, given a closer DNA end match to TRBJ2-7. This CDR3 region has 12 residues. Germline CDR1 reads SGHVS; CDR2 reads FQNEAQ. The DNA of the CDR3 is TGCGCCTCCGGGAGTAGCTCCTACGAGCAGTACTTC. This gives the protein CASGSSSYEQYF.

The CDR3 DNA is TGTGCCAGCAGTTTACTAGCGGACTACGAGCAGTACTTC. Its translation: CASSLLADYEQYF. V usage is TRBV27 and J usage is TRBJ2-7; 7 bases are shared with TRBD2. The CDR3 contains 13 residues. CDR1 MNHEY and CDR2 SMNVEV come from the germline V gene (reference sequence). Trimming cost V 2 bases and J 3 bases; bases outside gene matches: 1.

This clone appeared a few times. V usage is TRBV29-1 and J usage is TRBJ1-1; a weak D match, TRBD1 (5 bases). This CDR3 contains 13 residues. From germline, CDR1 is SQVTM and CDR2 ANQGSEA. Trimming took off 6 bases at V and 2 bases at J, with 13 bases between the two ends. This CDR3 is CSVAGLPNTEAFF. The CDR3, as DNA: TGCAGCGTGGCGGGACTCCCAAACACTGAAGCTTTCTTT.

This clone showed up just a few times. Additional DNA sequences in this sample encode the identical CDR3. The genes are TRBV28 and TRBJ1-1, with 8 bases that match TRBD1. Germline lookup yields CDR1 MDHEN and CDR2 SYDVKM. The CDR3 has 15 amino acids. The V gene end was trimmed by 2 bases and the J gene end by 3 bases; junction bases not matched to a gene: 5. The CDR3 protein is CASSLNAGGDTEAFF. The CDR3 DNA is TGTGCCAGCAGTTTAAATGCAGGGGGCGACACTGAAGCTTTCTTT.

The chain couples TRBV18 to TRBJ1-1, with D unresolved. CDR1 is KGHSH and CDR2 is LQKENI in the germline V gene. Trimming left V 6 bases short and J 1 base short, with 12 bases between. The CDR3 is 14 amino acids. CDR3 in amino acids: CASSPTPGNTEAFF. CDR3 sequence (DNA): TGTGCCAGCTCGCCAACCCCGGGGAACACTGAAGCTTTCTTT.

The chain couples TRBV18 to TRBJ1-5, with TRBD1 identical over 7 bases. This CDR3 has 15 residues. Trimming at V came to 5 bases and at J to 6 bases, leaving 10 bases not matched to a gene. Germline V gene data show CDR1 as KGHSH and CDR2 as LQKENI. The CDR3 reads CASSVTAGGGQPQHF. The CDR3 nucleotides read TGTGCCAGCTCAGTTACGGCAGGGGGAGGTCAGCCCCAGCATTTT.

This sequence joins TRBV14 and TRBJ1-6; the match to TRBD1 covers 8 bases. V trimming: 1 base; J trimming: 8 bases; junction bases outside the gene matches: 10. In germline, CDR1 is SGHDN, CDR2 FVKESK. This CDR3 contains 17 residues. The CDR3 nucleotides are TGTGCCAGCAGCCAAGCGCTTAGGACAGGGTGGGATTCACCCCTCCACTTT. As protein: CASSQALRTGWDSPLHF.

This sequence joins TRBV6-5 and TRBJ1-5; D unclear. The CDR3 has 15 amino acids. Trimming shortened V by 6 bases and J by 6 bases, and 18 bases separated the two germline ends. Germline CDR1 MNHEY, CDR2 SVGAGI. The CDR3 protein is CASSPGRGLSQPQHF. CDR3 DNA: TGTGCCAGCAGCCCTGGCCGGGGTCTGTCTCAGCCCCAGCATTTT.

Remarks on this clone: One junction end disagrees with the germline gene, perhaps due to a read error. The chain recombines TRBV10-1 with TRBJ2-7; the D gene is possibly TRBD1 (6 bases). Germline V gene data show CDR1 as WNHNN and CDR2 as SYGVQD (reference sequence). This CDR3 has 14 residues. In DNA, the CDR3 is TGCGCCAGCAGTCCAGGGGCCACCGTCTACGGGCAGTACTTC. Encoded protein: CASSPGATVYGQYF.